The following is a T cell receptor beta chain sequence with its context. The CDR3 spans 15 residues. Trimming cost V 2 bases and J 1 base, with 11 bases left between them. CDR1 SGDLS and CDR2 YYNGEE come from the germline V gene. This sample is part of a study of cytomegalovirus exposure and HLA in healthy donors. The study ran its PCR with 60 Vbeta and 13 Jbeta primers. Assay used: immunoSEQ multiplex PCR; TCRdb lists only in-frame clones, some missing. This table has around 150,000 clones, roughly 80% appearing once. This clonotype was obtained from a man aged 18-30 years in good health and CMV-seropositive. The sequenced material came from PBMCs. This chain links TRBV9 with TRBJ2-3, with D possibly matching TRBD2 (5 bases). In nucleotides, the CDR3 is TGTGCCAGCAGCGTCGTCGCACTAGGCACAGATACGCAGTATTTT. It translates to CASSVVALGTDTQYF.